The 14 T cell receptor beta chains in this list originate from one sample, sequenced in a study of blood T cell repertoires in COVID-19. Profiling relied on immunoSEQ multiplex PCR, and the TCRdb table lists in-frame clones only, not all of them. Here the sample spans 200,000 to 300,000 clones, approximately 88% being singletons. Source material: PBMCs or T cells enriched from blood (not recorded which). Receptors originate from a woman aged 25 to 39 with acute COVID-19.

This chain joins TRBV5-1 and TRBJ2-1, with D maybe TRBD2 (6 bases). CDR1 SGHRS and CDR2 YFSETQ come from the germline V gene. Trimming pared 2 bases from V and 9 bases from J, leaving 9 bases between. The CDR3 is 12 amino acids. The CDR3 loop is CASSFEGGEQFF. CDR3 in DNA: TGCGCCAGCAGCTTTGAGGGAGGTGAGCAGTTCTTC.

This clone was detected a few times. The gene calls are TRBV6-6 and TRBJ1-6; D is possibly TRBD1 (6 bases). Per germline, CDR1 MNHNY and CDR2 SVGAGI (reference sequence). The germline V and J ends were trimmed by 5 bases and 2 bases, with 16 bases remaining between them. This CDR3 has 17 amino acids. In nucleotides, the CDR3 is TGTGCCAGCAGTCTCGAAGGGGGTTTCACCTATAATTCACCCCTCCACTTT. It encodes CASSLEGGFTYNSPLHF.

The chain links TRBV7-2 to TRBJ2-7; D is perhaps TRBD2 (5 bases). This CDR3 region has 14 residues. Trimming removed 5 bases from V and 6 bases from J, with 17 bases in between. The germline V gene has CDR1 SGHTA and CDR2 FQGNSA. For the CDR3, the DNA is TGTGCCAGCAGCCCTGTTAACGGGGTGGGCGAGCAGTACTTC. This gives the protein CASSPVNGVGEQYF.

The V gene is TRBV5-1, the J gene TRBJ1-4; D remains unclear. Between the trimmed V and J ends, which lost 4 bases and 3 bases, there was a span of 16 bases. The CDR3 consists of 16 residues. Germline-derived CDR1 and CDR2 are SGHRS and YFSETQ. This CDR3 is CASSPRGRRANEKLFF. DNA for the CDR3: TGCGCCAGCAGCCCTCGTGGGCGGCGGGCTAATGAAAAACTGTTTTTT. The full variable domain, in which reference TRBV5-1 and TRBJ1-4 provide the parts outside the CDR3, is KAGVTQTPRYLIKTRGQQVTLSCSPISGHRSVSWYQQTPGQGLQFLFEYFSETQRNKGNFPGRFSGRQFSNSRSEMNVSTLELGDSALYLCASSPRGRRANEKLFFGSGTQLSVL.

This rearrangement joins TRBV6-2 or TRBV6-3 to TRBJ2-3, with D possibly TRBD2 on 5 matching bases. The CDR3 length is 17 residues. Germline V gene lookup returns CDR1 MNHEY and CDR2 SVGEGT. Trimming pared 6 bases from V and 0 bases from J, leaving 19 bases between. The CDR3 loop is CASSRSSIARSTDTQYF. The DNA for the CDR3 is TGTGCCAGCAGCAGGTCTAGCATAGCAAGGAGCACAGATACGCAGTATTTT.

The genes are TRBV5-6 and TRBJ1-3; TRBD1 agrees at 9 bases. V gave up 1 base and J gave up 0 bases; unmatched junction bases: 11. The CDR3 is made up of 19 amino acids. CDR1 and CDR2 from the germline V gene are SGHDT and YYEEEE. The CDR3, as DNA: TGTGCCAGCAGCTTGAAGGACAGGGGCCCTACAAGCTCTGGAAACACCATATATTTT. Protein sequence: CASSLKDRGPTSSGNTIYF.

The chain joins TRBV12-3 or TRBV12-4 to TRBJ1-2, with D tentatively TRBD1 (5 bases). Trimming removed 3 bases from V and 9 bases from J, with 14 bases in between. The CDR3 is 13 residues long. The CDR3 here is CASSFSAGSSYTF. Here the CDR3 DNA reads TGTGCCAGCAGTTTCTCCGCAGGGTCGAGCTACACCTTC.

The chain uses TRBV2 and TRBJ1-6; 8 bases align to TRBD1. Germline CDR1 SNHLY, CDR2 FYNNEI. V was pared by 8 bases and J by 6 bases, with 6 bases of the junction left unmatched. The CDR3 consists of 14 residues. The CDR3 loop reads CASAGTGRNSPLHF. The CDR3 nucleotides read TGTGCCAGCGCTGGGACAGGCCGTAATTCACCCCTCCACTTT.

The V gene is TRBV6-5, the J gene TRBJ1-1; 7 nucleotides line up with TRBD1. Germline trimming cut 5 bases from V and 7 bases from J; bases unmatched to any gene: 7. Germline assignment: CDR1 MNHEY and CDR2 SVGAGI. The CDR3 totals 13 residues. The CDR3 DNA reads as TGTGCCAGCAGTCCCCGGGACAGACTTGAAGCTTTCTTT. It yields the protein CASSPRDRLEAFF.

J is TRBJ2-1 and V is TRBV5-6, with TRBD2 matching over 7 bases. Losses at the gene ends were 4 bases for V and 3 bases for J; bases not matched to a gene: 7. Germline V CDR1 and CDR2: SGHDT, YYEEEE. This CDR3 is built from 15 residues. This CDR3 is CASSPGGSGYNEQFF. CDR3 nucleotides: TGTGCCAGCAGCCCGGGAGGTAGCGGCTACAATGAGCAGTTCTTC.

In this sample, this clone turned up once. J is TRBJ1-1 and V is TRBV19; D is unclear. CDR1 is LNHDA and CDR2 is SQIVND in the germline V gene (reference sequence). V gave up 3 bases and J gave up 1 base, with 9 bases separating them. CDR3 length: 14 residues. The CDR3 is CASSMGAGNTEAFF. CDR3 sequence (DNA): TGTGCCAGTAGTATGGGCGCGGGGAACACTGAAGCTTTCTTT. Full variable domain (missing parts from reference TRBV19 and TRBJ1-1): DGGITQSPKYLFRKEGQNVTLSCEQNLNHDAMYWYRQDPGQGLRLIYYSQIVNDFQKGDIAEGYSVSREKKESFPLTVTSAQKNPTAFYLCASSMGAGNTEAFFGQGTRLTVV.

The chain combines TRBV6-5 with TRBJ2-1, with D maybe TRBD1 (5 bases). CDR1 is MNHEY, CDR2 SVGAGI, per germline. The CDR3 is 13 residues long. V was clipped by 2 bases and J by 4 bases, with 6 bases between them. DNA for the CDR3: TGTGCCAGCAGTTACGACAGTTACAATGAGCAGTTCTTC. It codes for CASSYDSYNEQFF.

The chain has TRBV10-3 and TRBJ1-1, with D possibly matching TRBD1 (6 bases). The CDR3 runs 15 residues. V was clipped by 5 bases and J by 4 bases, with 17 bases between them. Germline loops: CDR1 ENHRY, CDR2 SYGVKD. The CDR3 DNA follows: TGTGCCATCAGTTCACAGGGTCCGCGGAGCACTGAAGCTTTCTTT. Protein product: CAISSQGPRSTEAFF.

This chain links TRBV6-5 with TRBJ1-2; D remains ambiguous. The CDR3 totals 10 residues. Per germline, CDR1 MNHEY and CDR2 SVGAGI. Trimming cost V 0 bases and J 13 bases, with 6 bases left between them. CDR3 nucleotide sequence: TGTGCCAGCAGTTACTCGAGGATCACCTTC. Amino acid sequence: CASSYSRITF.